This is a list of T cell receptor beta chains from one sample in a study of shared clonotypes between healthy human individuals. Sequenced by immunoSEQ multiplex PCR; TCRdb stores in-frame clones only, minus some. The repertoire has about 2 million clones, around 96% of them found once; the top ten carry about 1.1%. The sequenced material came from naive CD8+ T cells sorted from blood. Receptors were obtained from a man aged 18 to 30 in good health. Each CDR3 is given with its conserved first and last residue. D genes are given only for firm matches. Expanded clones are given a class, and other clones once, few, many or no size at all.

j_gene | v_gene | d_gene | abundance | CDR3aa | CDR3nt
TRBJ1-1 | TRBV27 | TRBD1 | NA | CATLDRGSKDTEAFF | TGTGCCACCCTAGACAGGGGGTCAAAGGACACTGAAGCTTTCTTT
TRBJ2-3 | TRBV28 | TRBD2 | NA | CASSKQGTSGLLDTQYF | TGTGCCAGCAGTAAGCAAGGGACTAGCGGTTTATTAGATACGCAGTATTTT
TRBJ2-3 | TRBV5-6 | TRBD2 | NA | CASSSGLAGDLADTQYF | TGTGCCAGCAGCTCCGGACTAGCGGGAGATCTCGCAGATACGCAGTATTTT
TRBJ2-3 | TRBV10-2 | NA | NA | CASSEVTDTQYF | TGCGCCAGCAGTGAAGTCACAGATACGCAGTATTTT
TRBJ2-1 | TRBV2 | TRBD2 | NA | CASSEVVAGRFYNEQFF | TGTGCCAGCAGTGAAGTTGTAGCGGGAAGATTCTACAATGAGCAGTTCTTC
TRBJ2-2 | TRBV9 | NA | few | CASSVDGLGTGELFF | TGTGCCAGCAGCGTAGACGGGCTGGGGACCGGGGAGCTGTTTTTT
TRBJ2-2 | TRBV4-3 | NA | NA | CASSQFLQAESDTGELFF | TGCGCCAGCAGCCAATTCTTACAGGCCGAGTCCGACACCGGGGAGCTGTTTTTT
TRBJ2-5 | TRBV10-2 | NA | NA | CASSEGEGGGKLRETQYF | TGCGCCAGCAGTGAAGGGGAGGGAGGGGGAAAGTTACGTGAGACCCAGTACTTC
TRBJ2-1 | TRBV7-8 | NA | NA | CASSSPRGGLYNEQFF | TGTGCCAGCAGTTCGCCTAGAGGGGGTCTCTACAATGAGCAGTTCTTC
TRBJ1-2 | TRBV6-5 | NA | NA | CASSYWEGYYGYTF | TGTGCCAGCAGTTACTGGGAGGGTTACTATGGCTACACCTTC
TRBJ1-2 | TRBV28 | NA | NA | CASSLNSLYGYTF | TGTGCCAGCAGTTTAAACAGTTTATATGGCTACACCTTC
TRBJ2-7 | TRBV4-1 | TRBD2 | NA | CASSQRLALNYEQYF | TGCGCCAGCAGCCAACGACTAGCGCTCAACTACGAGCAGTACTTC
TRBJ1-2 | TRBV6-1 | NA | NA | CASSETGTPKNYGYTF | TGTGCCAGCAGTGAGACCGGGACACCAAAAAACTATGGCTACACCTTC
TRBJ1-1 | TRBV19 | TRBD1 | NA | CASTLGQVNTEAFF | TGTGCCAGTACCCTCGGACAGGTGAACACTGAAGCTTTCTTT
TRBJ1-5 | TRBV11-2 | TRBD1 | NA | CASSLTGDQPQHF | TGTGCCAGCAGCCTGACAGGGGATCAGCCCCAGCATTTT
TRBJ2-1 | TRBV4-1 | TRBD2 | once | CASSQDRRGAHNEQFF | TGCGCCAGCAGCCAAGATCGGCGGGGGGCACACAATGAGCAGTTCTTC
TRBJ2-7 | TRBV27 | NA | NA | CASSPTINGYEQYF | TGTGCCAGCAGCCCCACGATAAACGGCTACGAGCAGTACTTC
TRBJ2-7 | TRBV12-2 | NA | NA | CASRLSQREVRYEQYF | TGTGCAAGTCGCTTATCCCAGCGGGAGGTACGCTACGAGCAGTACTTC
TRBJ1-2 | TRBV7-9 | TRBD1 | NA | CASSSRQGFNYGYTF | TGTGCCAGCAGCTCAAGACAGGGGTTTAACTATGGCTACACCTTC
TRBJ2-1 | TRBV6-1 | NA | NA | CASSEGDGISYHEQFF | TGTGCCAGCAGTGAAGGGGATGGGATTTCTTACCATGAGCAGTTCTTC